What follows describes a single T cell receptor (beta chain). Time point noted: patch test 1, 2 weeks after DPC sensitization. Treatment indicated: therapeutic diphenylcyclopropenone sensitization with weekly scalp DPC. Blood draws came before every patch-test application. TCRdb ran MiXCR on the RACE reads and lists one entry per CDR3 protein. The repertoire holds more than 55,000 distinct CDR3 sequences, with 9.8% as singletons. The germline V gene has CDR1 SGHKS and CDR2 YYEKEE (reference sequence). The V end lost 4 bases, the J end lost 5 bases, and 17 bases lay between the germline ends. The CDR3 totals 15 residues. The source of the sample is a study of human T cells and chemical hapten exposure. Study-level information: For sensitization, 2% DPC was applied to an approximately 2 cm by approximately 2 cm patch of upper inner arm skin.

The chain recombines TRBV5-5 with TRBJ2-3; no reliable D call. The source was whole blood, collected in connection with sensitization to the hapten diphenylcyclopropenone (DPC). This TCR derives from a woman in her thirties or forties with alopecia areata. Some clones in this sample may be carry-over from other donors' samples. The CDR3 loop is CASSTGPTSGDTQYF. CDR3 nucleotide sequence: TGTGCCAGCAGCACCGGGCCCACCTCGGGAGATACGCAGTATTTT.